The source of this TCR beta chain is a study of blood T cell repertoires in COVID-19. Per germline, CDR1 GTSNPN and CDR2 SVGIG (reference sequence). CDR3 length: 15 amino acids. V was pared by 0 bases and J by 1 base, with 9 bases between. Seattle's enrolled individuals joined amid active infection and were then monitored longitudinally. Profiled with immunoSEQ multiplex PCR; TCRdb holds only in-frame clones, not every one. The sample carries approximately 300,000 clones, about 85% recorded once. The receptor was derived from a human donor with COVID-19, enrolled during active disease. The donor label of this sample is uncertain. What was sequenced was peripheral blood. The rearrangement links TRBV30 to TRBJ2-2; D not resolved. CDR3 amino acids: CAWSVQDLNTGELFF. Written as DNA, the CDR3 is TGTGCCTGGAGTGTACAAGATTTGAACACCGGGGAGCTGTTTTTT.